The 16 T cell receptor beta chains listed next were all sequenced from one sample in a study of identical twins. TCRdb re-derived calls from the 5' RACE reads in MiXCR, one entry per CDR3 protein. The table lists 1.5 million to 2 million distinct CDR3 sequences, about 32% of them singletons. The specimen was cord blood. The receptors were gathered from a newborn girl in good health.

In its sample, this clonotype was seen a few times. The rearrangement uses TRBV3-1 and TRBJ2-3, with TRBD2 matching over 9 bases. CDR3 size: 15 residues. With V trimmed by 4 bases and J by 3 bases, 5 bases remained unmatched. Germline CDR1 LGHDT, CDR2 YNNKEL (reference sequence). The CDR3 sequence is CASSLKAGGTDTQYF. DNA for the CDR3: TGTGCCAGCAGCCTCAAAGCGGGAGGAACAGATACGCAGTATTTT.

The chain has TRBV6-5 and TRBJ2-7, with 8 bases that match TRBD2. CDR1 is MNHEY and CDR2 is SVGAGI in the germline V gene. The CDR3 spans 15 residues. V lost 2 bases and J lost 5; bases outside the gene matches: 8. CDR3 DNA sequence: TGTGCCAGCAGTTACACGGGAGGGCCGAAGAACGAGCAGTACTTC. Its translation: CASSYTGGPKNEQYF.

CDR3 amino acids: CASSQDLTGGSYSPLHF. CDR3 nucleotide sequence: TGTGCCAGCAGCCAAGACTTAACAGGGGGCAGTTACTCACCCCTCCACTTT. The V call is TRBV4-2, the J call TRBJ1-6; TRBD1 agrees at 9 bases. The trim removed 0 bases at V and 10 bases at J, leaving 10 bases unmatched. This CDR3 spans 17 amino acids. Germline V gives CDR1 LGHNA, CDR2 YNFKEQ.

This clonotype was recorded a few times. The chain employs TRBV12-3 or TRBV12-4 and TRBJ2-3; D remains ambiguous. Trimming pared 8 bases from V and 0 bases from J, leaving 18 bases between. The CDR3 length is 16 residues. As DNA, the CDR3 is TGTGCCAGCCGAGGTGGCTCCCCCACTAGCACAGATACGCAGTATTTT. Residues: CASRGGSPTSTDTQYF.

This clonotype was recorded a few times. The gene calls are TRBV6-6 and TRBJ1-4, with D possibly matching TRBD1 (5 bases). Germline-derived CDR1 and CDR2 are MNHNY and SVGAGI (reference sequence). V was trimmed by 7 bases and J by 8 bases, leaving 14 bases between them. CDR3 length: 13 residues. CDR3 DNA sequence: TGTGCCAGCATTCCGGGGGGTGGAGAAAAACTGTTTTTT. Protein product: CASIPGGGEKLFF.

The V gene is TRBV16, the J gene TRBJ1-1, with D tentatively TRBD1 (6 bases). CDR3 length: 15 residues. V lost 0 bases and J lost 4, with 12 bases in between. Per the germline V gene, CDR1 is KGHSY and CDR2 is FQNENV. The CDR3 spells CASSQSDRGATEAFF. The CDR3 bases are TGTGCCAGCAGCCAATCTGACCGGGGGGCCACTGAAGCTTTCTTT.

In this sample, this clonotype turned up a few times. The chain recombines TRBV5-1 with TRBJ2-3, with 11 positions matching TRBD2. Germline CDR1 is SGHRS and CDR2 is YFSETQ. The CDR3 is 16 amino acids. V was pared by 4 bases and J by 4 bases, with 8 bases of the junction left unmatched. The CDR3 here is CASSGLAGGLSDTQYF. In DNA, the CDR3 is TGCGCCAGCAGCGGATTAGCGGGAGGGCTATCAGATACGCAGTATTTT. The full variable domain, with the rest looked up from reference TRBV5-1 and TRBJ2-3, is KAGVTQTPRYLIKTRGQQVTLSCSPISGHRSVSWYQQTPGQGLQFLFEYFSETQRNKGNFPGRFSGRQFSNSRSEMNVSTLELGDSALYLCASSGLAGGLSDTQYFGPGTRLTVL.

The sample holds a few counts of this clonotype. V is TRBV7-8 and J is TRBJ2-7, with 9 positions matching TRBD1. Germline lookup yields CDR1 SGHVS and CDR2 FQNEAQ. The length of the CDR3 is 14 residues. Trimming removed 3 bases from V and 5 bases from J; junction bases left unmatched: 5. The CDR3 reads CASSFGTGKNEQYF. In DNA, the CDR3 is TGTGCCAGCAGCTTTGGGACAGGGAAGAACGAGCAGTACTTC.

This clonotype was recorded a few times. The chain carries TRBV9 and TRBJ1-2; maybe TRBD1 (6 bases). Trimming cost V 4 bases and J 8 bases, with 27 bases left between them. Germline-derived CDR1 and CDR2 are SGDLS and YYNGEE. CDR3 length equals 17 residues. The CDR3 loop reads CASSPLTGGRGAFGYTF. The CDR3 region has the DNA TGTGCCAGCAGCCCCCTAACCGGAGGCAGGGGCGCGTTCGGCTACACCTTC.

The chain couples TRBV2 to TRBJ2-1; D possibly corresponds to TRBD2 (6 bases). V lost 8 bases, J lost 0 bases, and 14 bases lay in between. CDR1 is SNHLY and CDR2 is FYNNEI in the germline V gene. This CDR3 spans 15 amino acids. In DNA form, the CDR3 reads TGTGCCAGCGTAACCGGGACTCCCTCCTACAATGAGCAGTTCTTC. Protein: CASVTGTPSYNEQFF. Together with reference TRBV2 and TRBJ2-1, the CDR3 gives the full variable domain: EPEVTQTPSHQVTQMGQEVILRCVPISNHLYFYWYRQILGQKVEFLVSFYNNEISEKSEIFDDQFSVERPDGSNFTLKIRSTKLEDSAMYFCASVTGTPSYNEQFFGPGTRLTVL.

This clonotype was observed at least ten times. A read error may account for a junction end that differs from germline. The V and J genes are TRBV29-1 and TRBJ2-3; 7 bases match TRBD2. The CDR3 loop spans 14 amino acids. Germline CDR1 SQVTM, CDR2 ANQGSEA. The CDR3 sequence: CSVEAQTSTVTQYF. The CDR3 nucleotides are TGCAGCGTTGAAGCCCAGACTAGCACAGTTACGCAGTATTTT.

Remarks on this clonotype: The junction does not match germline at one end; this may be a read error. This chain connects TRBV3-1 to TRBJ2-1; 8 nucleotides match TRBD2. The CDR3 totals 14 residues. Germline V gene sequence: CDR1 LGHDT, CDR2 YNNKEL (reference sequence). The CDR3 region is CASSQTGGLNELFF. The CDR3 coding sequence is TGTGCCAGCAGCCAAACGGGGGGGCTAAATGAGCTGTTCTTC.

The gene calls are TRBV6-5 and TRBJ1-6; D gene ambiguous. The CDR3 covers 16 residues. From germline, CDR1 is MNHEY and CDR2 SVGAGI. V dropped 0 bases and J dropped 4 bases, with 10 bases sitting between them. CDR3 region: CASSYSSPFYNSPLHF. Written as DNA, the CDR3 is TGTGCCAGCAGTTACTCGAGCCCATTTTATAATTCACCCCTCCACTTT.

The rearrangement links TRBV6-5 to TRBJ2-7; the match to TRBD2 covers 8 bases. Germline V gene lookup returns CDR1 MNHEY and CDR2 SVGAGI. After removal of 5 bases from V and 5 bases from J, the junction contained 11 bases not matched to a gene. The CDR3 is 15 amino acids. CDR3 sequence reads: CASSPNRTSIDEQYF. CDR3 DNA sequence: TGTGCCAGCAGTCCAAATAGGACTAGCATCGACGAGCAGTACTTC.

This chain joins TRBV6-2 or TRBV6-3 and TRBJ2-4, with D uncertain. V was cut by 4 bases and J by 13 bases, with 26 bases left in between. The CDR3 totals 16 residues. Germline CDR1 is MNHEY and CDR2 is SVGEGT. The CDR3 is CASSSRMFGSNSVQYF. For the CDR3, the DNA is TGTGCCAGCAGTTCCCGAATGTTCGGGTCAAACTCTGTGCAGTACTTC.

This clonotype turned up a few times. The V call is TRBV2, the J call TRBJ1-2; 7 positions match TRBD1. This CDR3 spans 15 amino acids. CDR1 is SNHLY, CDR2 FYNNEI, per germline. Trimming cost V 6 bases and J 6 bases; bases outside gene matches: 13. CDR3 coding DNA: TGTGCCAGCAGCGGTCAGACAGGGAATTGGGATGGCTACACCTTC. It specifies CASSGQTGNWDGYTF.